A selection of T cell receptor beta chains follows, all from one sample in a study of shared clonotypes between healthy human individuals. TCRdb's table, derived via immunoSEQ multiplex PCR, lists solely in-frame clones and lacks some. The data hold 2 million to 2.5 million clones, with roughly 91% observed a single time. Sequences were obtained from naive CD8+ T cells from PBMCs. These receptors originate from a man younger than 35 in good health. Some clones in this sample may be carry-over from other donors' samples. Each CDR3 is given with its conserved first and last residue. Fields, in order: V gene, D gene, clone size, J gene, CDR3 DNA, CDR3 protein. D genes are given only for firm matches. Expanded clones are given a class, and other clones once, few, many or no size at all.

V: TRBV15; D: .; size: .; J: TRBJ1-4; DNA: TGTGCCACCAGCAGAGACCCCGGGCGGGAAAAACTGTTTTTT; CDR3: CATSRDPGREKLFF
V: TRBV25-1; D: .; size: .; J: TRBJ1-1; DNA: TGTGCCAGCTCTAGAGCGGGGGAGGGGGGCACTGAAGCTTTCTTT; CDR3: CASSRAGEGGTEAFF
V: TRBV7-9; D: TRBD1; size: .; J: TRBJ2-7; DNA: TGTGCCAGCAGCCCCGCCCGGACAGGGTACGAGCAGTACTTC; CDR3: CASSPARTGYEQYF
V: TRBV27; D: .; size: .; J: TRBJ2-2; DNA: TGTGCCAGCAGTCTCAGGGACTTGCGCACCGGGGAGCTGTTTTTT; CDR3: CASSLRDLRTGELFF
V: TRBV4-2; D: .; size: .; J: TRBJ2-2; DNA: TGTGCCAGCAGCCAAGATTGGAAAACCGGGACGAACACCGGGGAGCTGTTTTTT; CDR3: CASSQDWKTGTNTGELFF
V: TRBV18; D: TRBD2; size: .; J: TRBJ2-3; DNA: TGTGCCAGCTCACCAGGCGGGAGGGCCATGCCTAGCACAGATACGCAGTATTTT; CDR3: CASSPGGRAMPSTDTQYF
V: TRBV7-9; D: .; size: once; J: TRBJ1-2; DNA: TGTGCCAGCAGCTTAGGACAGTTCTATGGCTACACCTTC; CDR3: CASSLGQFYGYTF
V: TRBV7-9; D: .; size: few; J: TRBJ1-1; DNA: TGTGCCAGCAGCTTCGGGGGCGCTGAAGCTTTCTTT; CDR3: CASSFGGAEAFF
V: TRBV18; D: .; size: .; J: TRBJ1-1; DNA: TGTGCCAGCTCAACAGGAGGGGCTGAAGCTTTCTTT; CDR3: CASSTGGAEAFF
V: TRBV19; D: TRBD1; size: .; J: TRBJ1-4; DNA: TGTGCCAGTTCGACCACCCAGACAGGGGCAACTAATGAAAAACTGTTTTTT; CDR3: CASSTTQTGATNEKLFF
V: TRBV19; D: .; size: .; J: TRBJ2-7; DNA: TGTGCCAGTAGTATGGGGGGCGCCCCCTACGAGCAGTACTTC; CDR3: CASSMGGAPYEQYF
V: TRBV9; D: .; size: .; J: TRBJ2-7; DNA: TGTGCCAGCAGCGTAACAGGGACGGGAGAGCAGTACTTC; CDR3: CASSVTGTGEQYF
V: TRBV5-4; D: TRBD1; size: .; J: TRBJ2-7; DNA: TGTGCCAGCAGCCCACCCCCCGGGACAGCGCTTTCCTACGAGCAGTACTTC; CDR3: CASSPPPGTALSYEQYF
V: TRBV4-1; D: .; size: .; J: TRBJ1-2; DNA: TGCGCCAGCAGCCAAGATCCTCGAACGGGGCTTGGCTATGGCTACACCTTC; CDR3: CASSQDPRTGLGYGYTF
V: TRBV28; D: TRBD2; size: .; J: TRBJ2-7; DNA: TGTGCCAGCAGTTTAGAAGGACTAGCGGAATCTTACGAGCAGTACTTC; CDR3: CASSLEGLAESYEQYF
V: TRBV11-2; D: .; size: .; J: TRBJ2-7; DNA: TGTGCCAGCTCATTGTTTCATCTAGAGCAGTACTTC; CDR3: CASSLFHLEQYF
V: TRBV19; D: TRBD2; size: .; J: TRBJ2-1; DNA: TGTGCCAGTAGTCTGGGACTAGTCCCTGAGCAGTTCTTC; CDR3: CASSLGLVPEQFF
V: TRBV27; D: .; size: .; J: TRBJ1-1; DNA: TGTGCCAGCAGAGCGGGACTCTCGAACACTGAAGCTTTCTTT; CDR3: CASRAGLSNTEAFF
V: TRBV7-6; D: TRBD2; size: .; J: TRBJ2-3; DNA: TGTGCCAGCAGCTGGACTAGCGGGATCACAGATACGCAGTATTTT; CDR3: CASSWTSGITDTQYF
V: TRBV7-9; D: .; size: .; J: TRBJ2-1; DNA: TGTGCCAGCAGGGCAGGGTTTATGTATGAGCAGTTCTTC; CDR3: CASRAGFMYEQFF